The present T cell receptor beta chain was sequenced within a study of shared clonotypes between healthy human individuals. Study-level background: Three plates each covered CD4 naive and memory; CD8 naive two, CD8 memory one.

Per germline, CDR1 SGHNT and CDR2 YYREEE (reference sequence). The CDR3 runs to 16 residues. Between the trimmed V and J ends, which lost 4 bases and 2 bases, there was a span of 18 bases. As to this clone: Its matching antigen is unknown.

Regarding the study as a whole: A limitation of the genetic and exposure-history diversity represented arose from few donors. A handful of donors held about 4.6% of naive CD4 clonotypes in common.

In the study's own analysis: From ImmunoSEQ came sequences covering only the junction and carrying no quality scores, so filtering differed. The assay was immunoSEQ multiplex PCR, and TCRdb's table has in-frame clones only and misses some. V and J calls and clone size are those listed in that table; D and trimming were worked out from the DNA. The repertoire holds millions of clones, with roughly 96% as singletons. The receptor's source is a man aged 18-30 years in good health. Input material: naive CD4+ T cells sorted from blood. Subset reported: CD45RA+ positively selected. The chain recombines TRBV5-4 with TRBJ2-5; tentatively, D is TRBD1 or TRBD2 (5 bases each). The CDR3 DNA reads TGTGCCAGCAGCGGGGGACGGCCAACGAAGCAAGAGACCCAGTACTTC. It encodes CASSGGRPTKQETQYF.